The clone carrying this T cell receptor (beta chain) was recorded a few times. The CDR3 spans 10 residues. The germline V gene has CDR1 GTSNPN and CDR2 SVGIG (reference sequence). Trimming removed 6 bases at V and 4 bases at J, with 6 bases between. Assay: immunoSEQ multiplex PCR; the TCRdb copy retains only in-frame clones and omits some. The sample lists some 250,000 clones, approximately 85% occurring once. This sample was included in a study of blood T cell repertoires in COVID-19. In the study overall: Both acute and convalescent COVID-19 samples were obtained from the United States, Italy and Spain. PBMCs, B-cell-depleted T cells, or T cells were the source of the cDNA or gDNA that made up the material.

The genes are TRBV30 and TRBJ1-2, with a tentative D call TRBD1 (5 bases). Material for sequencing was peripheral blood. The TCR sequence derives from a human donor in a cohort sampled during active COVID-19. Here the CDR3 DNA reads TGTGCCTGCGGGGGCTATGGCTACACCTTC. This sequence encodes CACGGYGYTF.